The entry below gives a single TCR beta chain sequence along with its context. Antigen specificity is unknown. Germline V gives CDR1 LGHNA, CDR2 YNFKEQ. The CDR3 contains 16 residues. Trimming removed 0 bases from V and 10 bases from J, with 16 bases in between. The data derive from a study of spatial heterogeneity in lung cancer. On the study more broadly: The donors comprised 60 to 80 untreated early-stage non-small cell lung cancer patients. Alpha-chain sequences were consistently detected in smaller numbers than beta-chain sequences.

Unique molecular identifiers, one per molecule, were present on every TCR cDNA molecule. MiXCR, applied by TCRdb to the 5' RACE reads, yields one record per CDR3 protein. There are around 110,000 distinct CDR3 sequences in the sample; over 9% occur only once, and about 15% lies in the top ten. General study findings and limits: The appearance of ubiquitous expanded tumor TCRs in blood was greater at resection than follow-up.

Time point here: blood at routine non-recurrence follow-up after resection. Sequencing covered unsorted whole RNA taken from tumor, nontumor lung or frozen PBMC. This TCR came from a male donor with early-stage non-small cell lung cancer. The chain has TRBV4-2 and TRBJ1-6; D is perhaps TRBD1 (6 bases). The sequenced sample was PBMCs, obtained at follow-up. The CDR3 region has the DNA TGTGCCAGCAGCCAAGAGGGAGGGGGGCTACGGTCACCCCTCCACTTT. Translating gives CASSQEGGGLRSPLHF.